Given below is one T cell receptor (beta chain) in context. Only in-frame clones appear in the TCRdb table, and some are missing; sequencing was by immunoSEQ multiplex PCR. The repertoire consists of some 2,500,000 clones, with 85% to 95% occurring once and the leading ten covering 0.37%. These data are taken from a study of shared clonotypes between healthy human individuals. Germline CDR1 and CDR2: LNHDA and SQIVND (reference sequence). The V end lost 5 bases, the J end lost 0 bases, and 11 bases lay between the germline ends. The CDR3 consists of 16 residues. Sequencing used naive CD4+ T cells from PBMCs. The subset was: CD45RA+ positively selected. The chain has TRBV19 and TRBJ2-6, with D perhaps matching TRBD1 (5 bases). This TCR was sampled from a man aged 18 to 29 in good health. Some clones in this sample may be carry-over from other donors' samples. The DNA for the CDR3 is TGTGCCAGTAGTTTTCGGACACCCTCTGGGGCCAACGTCCTGACTTTC. Residues: CASSFRTPSGANVLTF.